This T cell receptor beta chain stems from a study of shared clonotypes between healthy human individuals (dated by TCRdb to about 2020). A note on the overall study: The cohort comprised a couple of women and a few men aged 18 to 49 years. For each donor, CD4 naive and CD4 memory were each run on three plates, CD8 naive on two plates, and CD8 memory on one plate. Blood TCR repertoires of four to six healthy adults were deeply sequenced to estimate repertoire size and the extent of clonotype sharing between individuals. To increase sequencing depth and limit assay-specific biases, TCR repertoire library preparation and sequencing were carried out by different laboratories using diverse techniques. Between about 0.8 and 9 billion PBMCs per donor were obtained by leukapheresis. Study-level results and caveats: Sharing across several donors was observed for approximately 5% of naive CD4, over 3% of naive CD8, 2% to 2.5% of memory CD4, and around 0.42% of memory CD8 clonotypes. Incomplete sequencing was indicated by rarefaction of sorted-subset datasets, despite the large sequencing depth. Larger estimated clonotype richness was generally found for naive subsets than for memory subsets. Clonotypes shared by all four sorted-subset donors showed higher generation probabilities than non-shared clonotypes. Sampling was restricted to blood, and TCR repertoires in tissues likely differ from the TCR repertoires found in blood. Pairwise subsampling led to the expectation that sequencing depth would affect the degree of clonotype sharing among donors. Because the study included a small number of donors, the genetic and exposure-history diversity represented was limited.

The donors were healthy, HIV-negative adults who had no recently reported acute infections or vaccinations. Every donor was a Caucasian adult residing in Nashville, Tennessee, USA. Magnetic negative selection was used to enrich CD4+ T cells, after which naive cells were positively selected on CD45RA and the negative fraction became the memory subset. After blood collection by leukapheresis, PBMCs were isolated using Ficoll-Histopaque density gradient centrifugation and then cryopreserved in the vapor phase of liquid nitrogen. Analytical flow cytometry was used to check the purity and quantity of every magnetically sorted T cell population. Each sorted fraction had its genomic DNA isolated and then quantified by UV absorbance on a Nanodrop 2000c. Concerning this clone: No antigen is known for it. One base away there is no much larger clone; base qualities are not given.

TCR CDR3 regions were amplified from genomic DNA by multiplex PCR using the deep immunoSEQ assay. Genomic DNA extracted from each cell subset was distributed evenly over all wells of several immunoSEQ 96-well plates, and each plate served as one replicate. For sorted subsets, each replicate PCR was loaded with 200 ng genomic DNA, equivalent to some 31,000 T cell genomes. Purified libraries were measured with a Qubit 3.0 fluorometer, size-checked on a Bioanalyzer 2100, and measured again with the KAPA Library Quantification kit. Every immunoSEQ 96-well plate was sequenced on a separate single-read 150-cycle Illumina NextSeq 550 flow cell. Regarding the original processing steps: The immunoSEQ output contained only junctional sequences without quality scores, so filtering could not match that applied to full-length reads. Sequences were annotated with PyIR, a Python wrapper for IgBLAST v1.9, using IMGT germline references to assign V/J genes and CDR3. Reads were removed for weak V/J assignments (E-value above 1e-6), missing CDR3, stop codons, out-of-frame junctions, or ambiguous translated residues. A V3J clonotype was defined by an identical inferred V gene, J gene, and CDR3 amino acid sequence. Percentage overlap between repertoires was computed as shared unique clonotypes divided by the size of the smaller repertoire. Richness of each repertoire was evaluated using RTK rarefaction, the Chao1 estimator, and Recon v2.1 estimates of unobserved clonotypes. OLGA was used to compute generation probabilities for all TCRbeta clonotypes that the gDNA method yielded from a handful of donors. The table comes from immuneACCESS by way of TCRdb, which keeps in-frame sequences with V and J called. Part of the clones is missing from these tables; in studies checked, under half for an unresolved V gene and the rest for unknown reasons. D and trimming come from the DNA, and the V and J calls and clone size come from that table. The sample table lists about a million clones, 60% to 80% of them with a count of one. The top ten clones comprise over 1.3% of the sample.

The sequence was obtained from a young man in good health. The sequencing sample was made of memory CD4+ T cells sorted from blood. Read against the paper, the sample's cell subset or site label means: CD45RA-negative fraction.

This receptor has the CDR3 CASSHLGTGNGYTF. Read as DNA, the sequence is TGCGCCAGCAGCCATTTAGGGACAGGGAATGGCTACACCTTC. The chain is made from TRBV4-1 and TRBJ1-2, and 9 junctional nucleotides match TRBD1. The CDR3, cysteine through phenylalanine, is 14 amino acids long. Just CDR3 DNA is preserved here, 42 bases in frame from base 1. As encoded in the germline V gene, CDR1 is MGHRA while CDR2 is YSYEKL. V is trimmed back by 3 bases and J by 6 bases, and the junction contains 5 bases that no gene match accounts for.